This is a list of T cell receptor beta chains from one sample in a study of T-cell memory formation after mild COVID-19. TCRdb reprocessed the 5' RACE reads with MiXCR, giving one entry per CDR3 protein. This sample has roughly 450,000 distinct CDR3 sequences; 15% to 20% occur once, and the top ten carry 12%. Sequencing used PBMCs or a T cell subset sorted from them (not recorded which). All receptors derive from an adult woman who had mild COVID-19 (a few samples of this study predate the infection). Cell type and time point are not known. CDR3s include the opening cysteine and the closing phenylalanine or tryptophan. A D gene is named only where the DNA matches it firmly. Not every row has a clone size; where given, it reads once, few, many or a size class.

j_gene: TRBJ1-1
v_gene: TRBV30
d_gene: NA
abundance: few
CDR3nt: TGTGCCTGGAGTACCAACAGGGTGACTGAAGCTTTCTTT
CDR3aa: CAWSTNRVTEAFF

j_gene: TRBJ2-2
v_gene: TRBV24-1
d_gene: TRBD1
abundance: NA
CDR3nt: TGTGCCACCAAGGGACAGGGGGCCACCGGGGAGCTGTTTTTT
CDR3aa: CATKGQGATGELFF

j_gene: TRBJ2-7
v_gene: TRBV20-1
d_gene: TRBD2
abundance: once
CDR3nt: TGCAGTGCTAGTCTGGCGGGGGAGTACGAGCATTACTTC
CDR3aa: CSASLAGEYEHYF

j_gene: TRBJ2-3
v_gene: TRBV7-6
d_gene: TRBD2
abundance: NA
CDR3nt: TGTGCCAGCAGCCCTCCGACTAGCGGGGTGACAGATACGCAGTATTTT
CDR3aa: CASSPPTSGVTDTQYF

j_gene: TRBJ1-5
v_gene: TRBV12-3/TRBV12-4
d_gene: NA
abundance: NA
CDR3nt: TGTGCCAGCAGTCCGCGACAGAGCGATCAGCCCCAGCATTTT
CDR3aa: CASSPRQSDQPQHF

j_gene: TRBJ2-5
v_gene: TRBV7-9
d_gene: NA
abundance: few
CDR3nt: TGTGCCAGCAGCTCGTCCTGGAGGGCGTACCAAGAGACCCAGTACTTC
CDR3aa: CASSSSWRAYQETQYF

j_gene: TRBJ2-3
v_gene: TRBV7-2
d_gene: NA
abundance: many
CDR3nt: TGTGCCAGCAGCCAATATACAGATACGCAGTATTTT
CDR3aa: CASSQYTDTQYF

j_gene: TRBJ2-7
v_gene: TRBV5-1
d_gene: NA
abundance: NA
CDR3nt: TGCGCCAGCAGCCCACAGGTGGAGGTCTACGAGCAGTACTTC
CDR3aa: CASSPQVEVYEQYF

j_gene: TRBJ1-2
v_gene: TRBV12-3/TRBV12-4
d_gene: TRBD1
abundance: NA
CDR3nt: TGTGCCAGCAGTTCCTCCGGGACAGCGCCCTATGGCTACACCTTC
CDR3aa: CASSSSGTAPYGYTF

j_gene: TRBJ1-2
v_gene: TRBV7-2
d_gene: NA
abundance: few
CDR3nt: TGTGCCAGCAGCTCGACCCATTTAGGCTATGGCTACACCTTC
CDR3aa: CASSSTHLGYGYTF

j_gene: TRBJ2-7
v_gene: TRBV25-1
d_gene: TRBD1
abundance: few
CDR3nt: TGTGCCAGCAGTGAATGGGACAGGGGTTACGAGCAGTACTTC
CDR3aa: CASSEWDRGYEQYF

j_gene: TRBJ2-5
v_gene: TRBV7-2
d_gene: NA
abundance: few
CDR3nt: TGTGCCAGCAGCTTAGCGCCGGGAGTGGGGGAGACCCAGTACTTC
CDR3aa: CASSLAPGVGETQYF

j_gene: TRBJ2-7
v_gene: TRBV7-7
d_gene: TRBD2
abundance: few
CDR3nt: TGTGCTAGCAGCGGGAGCGGGAAAGGGGGGGAGCAGTACTTC
CDR3aa: CASSGSGKGGEQYF

j_gene: TRBJ2-1
v_gene: TRBV7-2
d_gene: NA
abundance: few
CDR3nt: TGTGCCAGCAGCCTCGGTCGGGATAGCGGCCCCCCCTACAATGAGCAGTTCTTC
CDR3aa: CASSLGRDSGPPYNEQFF

j_gene: TRBJ1-2
v_gene: TRBV7-2
d_gene: NA
abundance: NA
CDR3nt: TGTGCCAGCAGCTTAGAGGGTAGGGCACATGGCTACACCTTC
CDR3aa: CASSLEGRAHGYTF

j_gene: TRBJ1-4
v_gene: TRBV12-3/TRBV12-4
d_gene: NA
abundance: few
CDR3nt: TGTGCCAGCAGTCCCGGGCGGGAACTGTTTTTT
CDR3aa: CASSPGRELFF

j_gene: TRBJ1-6
v_gene: TRBV7-9
d_gene: TRBD1
abundance: NA
CDR3nt: TGTGCCAGCAGCACCGGACAGGCCGTTAATTCACCCCTCCACTTT
CDR3aa: CASSTGQAVNSPLHF

j_gene: TRBJ1-1
v_gene: TRBV29-1
d_gene: NA
abundance: NA
CDR3nt: TGCAGCGTTCAAGAGGGGAGTAGAACTGAAGCTTTCTTT
CDR3aa: CSVQEGSRTEAFF

j_gene: TRBJ2-3
v_gene: TRBV19
d_gene: NA
abundance: many
CDR3nt: TGTGCCAGTAGTATAAGTGTGGGCACAGATACGCAGTATTTT
CDR3aa: CASSISVGTDTQYF

j_gene: TRBJ2-1
v_gene: TRBV2
d_gene: TRBD1
abundance: few
CDR3nt: TGTGCCAGCAGTTCGGGGACAGGGGCACCCAATGAGCAGTTCTTC
CDR3aa: CASSSGTGAPNEQFF

j_gene: TRBJ2-2
v_gene: TRBV5-6
d_gene: NA
abundance: NA
CDR3nt: TGTGCCAGCAGCCAGTACAGGGGATCGTCGGGGGACACCGGGGAGCTGTTTTTT
CDR3aa: CASSQYRGSSGDTGELFF

j_gene: TRBJ2-6
v_gene: TRBV7-9
d_gene: TRBD2
abundance: many
CDR3nt: TGTGCCAGCAGCTTAGGACTAGCGGGAGGGAGCTCTGGGGCCAACGTCCTGACTTTC
CDR3aa: CASSLGLAGGSSGANVLTF

j_gene: TRBJ1-1
v_gene: TRBV3-1
d_gene: NA
abundance: NA
CDR3nt: TGTGCCAGCAGCCAACCACAGGGTAACACTGAAGCTTTCTTT
CDR3aa: CASSQPQGNTEAFF

j_gene: TRBJ1-3
v_gene: TRBV9
d_gene: NA
abundance: few
CDR3nt: TGTGCCAGCAGCGTAGGAGGAGAGCCTGGAAACACCATATATTTT
CDR3aa: CASSVGGEPGNTIYF

j_gene: TRBJ1-6
v_gene: TRBV6-1
d_gene: NA
abundance: NA
CDR3nt: TGTGCCAGCAGTGAAGGGTTAGGTTCACCCCTCCACTTT
CDR3aa: CASSEGLGSPLHF

j_gene: TRBJ1-1
v_gene: TRBV3-1
d_gene: TRBD1
abundance: NA
CDR3nt: TGTGCCAGCAGCCCTACAGGGGCCCACGAGCCTGAAGCTTTCTTT
CDR3aa: CASSPTGAHEPEAFF

j_gene: TRBJ2-7
v_gene: TRBV9
d_gene: NA
abundance: few
CDR3nt: TGTGCCAGCAGCGTAGCATTGGACGACTCCTACGAGCAGTACTTC
CDR3aa: CASSVALDDSYEQYF

j_gene: TRBJ2-7
v_gene: TRBV4-1
d_gene: NA
abundance: few
CDR3nt: TGCGCCAGCAGCCAAGAATCGCAGAGAACCTACGAGCAGTACTTC
CDR3aa: CASSQESQRTYEQYF